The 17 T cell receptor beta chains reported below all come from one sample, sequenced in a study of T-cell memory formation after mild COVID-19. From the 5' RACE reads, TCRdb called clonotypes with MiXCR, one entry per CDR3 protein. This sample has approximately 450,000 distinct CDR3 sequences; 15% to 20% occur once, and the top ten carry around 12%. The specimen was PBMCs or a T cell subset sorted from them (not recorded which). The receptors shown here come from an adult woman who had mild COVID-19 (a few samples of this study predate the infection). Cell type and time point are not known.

The DNA for the CDR3 is TGTGCCAGCAGCCCCCTTAGGCAGGGCTACACCTTC. Translated: CASSPLRQGYTF. V is TRBV12-3 or TRBV12-4 and J is TRBJ1-2; D not resolved. CDR3 length equals 12 residues. The V end was cut by 6 bases, the J end by 8 bases, with 13 bases between.

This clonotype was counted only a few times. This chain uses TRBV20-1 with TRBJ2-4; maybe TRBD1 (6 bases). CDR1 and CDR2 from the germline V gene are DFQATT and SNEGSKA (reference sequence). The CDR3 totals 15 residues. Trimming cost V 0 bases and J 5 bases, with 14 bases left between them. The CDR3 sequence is CSARDPRGSQNIQYF. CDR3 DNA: TGCAGTGCTAGAGACCCCAGGGGCTCTCAAAACATTCAGTACTTC.

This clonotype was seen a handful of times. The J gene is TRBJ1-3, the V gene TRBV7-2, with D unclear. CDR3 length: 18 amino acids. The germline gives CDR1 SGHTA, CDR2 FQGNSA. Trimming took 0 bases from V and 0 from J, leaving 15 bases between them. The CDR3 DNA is TGTGCCAGCAGCTTAGCGCCGGACGCTTCATTCTCTGGAAACACCATATATTTT. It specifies CASSLAPDASFSGNTIYF.

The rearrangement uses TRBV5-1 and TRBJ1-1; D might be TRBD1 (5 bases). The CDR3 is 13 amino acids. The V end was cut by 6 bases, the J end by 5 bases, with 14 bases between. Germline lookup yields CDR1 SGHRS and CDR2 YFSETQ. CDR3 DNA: TGCGCCAGCAAGCGGGGACCGGGGACTGAAGCTTTCTTT. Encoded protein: CASKRGPGTEAFF.

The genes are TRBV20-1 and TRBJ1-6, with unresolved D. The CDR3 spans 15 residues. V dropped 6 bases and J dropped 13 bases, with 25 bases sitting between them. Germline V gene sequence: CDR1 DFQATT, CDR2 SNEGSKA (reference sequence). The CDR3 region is CSATPQEGPRLPLHF. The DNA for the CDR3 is TGCAGTGCCACACCCCAGGAGGGCCCCCGGCTTCCCCTCCACTTT.

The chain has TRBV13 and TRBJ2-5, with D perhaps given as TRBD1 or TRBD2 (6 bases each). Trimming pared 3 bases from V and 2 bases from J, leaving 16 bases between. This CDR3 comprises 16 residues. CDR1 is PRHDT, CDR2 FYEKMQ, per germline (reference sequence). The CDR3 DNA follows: TGTGCCAGCAGCTTGCTGAGGGGGGTATCACAAGAGACCCAGTACTTC. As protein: CASSLLRGVSQETQYF.

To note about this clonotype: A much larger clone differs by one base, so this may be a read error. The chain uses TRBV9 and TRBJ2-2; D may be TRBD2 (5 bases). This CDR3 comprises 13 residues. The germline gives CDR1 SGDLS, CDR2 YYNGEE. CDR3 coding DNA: TGTGCCAGCAGCCCTAGTATCACCGGGGAGATGTTTTTT. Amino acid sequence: CASSPSITGEMFF.

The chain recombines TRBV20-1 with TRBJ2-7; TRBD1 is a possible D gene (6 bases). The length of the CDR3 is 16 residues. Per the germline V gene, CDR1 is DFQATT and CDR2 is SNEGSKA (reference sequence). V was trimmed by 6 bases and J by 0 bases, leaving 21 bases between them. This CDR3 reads CSASLGNRASSYEQYF. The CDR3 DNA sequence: TGCAGTGCCTCCTTAGGGAACAGGGCGAGCTCCTACGAGCAGTACTTC.

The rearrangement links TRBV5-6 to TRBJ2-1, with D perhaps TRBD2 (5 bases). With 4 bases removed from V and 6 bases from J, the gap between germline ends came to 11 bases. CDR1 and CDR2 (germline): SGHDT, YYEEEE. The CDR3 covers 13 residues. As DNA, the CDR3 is TGTGCCAGCAGCCGTCTGAGGGCCAATGAGCAGTTCTTC. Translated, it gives CASSRLRANEQFF. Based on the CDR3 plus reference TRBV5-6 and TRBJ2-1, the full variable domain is DAGVTQSPTHLIKTRGQQVTLRCSPKSGHDTVSWYQQALGQGPQFIFQYYEEEERQRGNFPDRFSGHQFPNYSSELNVNALLLGDSALYLCASSRLRANEQFFGPGTRLTVL.

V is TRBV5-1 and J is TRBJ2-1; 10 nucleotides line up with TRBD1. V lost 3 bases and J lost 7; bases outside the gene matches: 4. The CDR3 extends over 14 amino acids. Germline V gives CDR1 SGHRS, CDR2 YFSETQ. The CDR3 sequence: CASSSGTGVNEQFF. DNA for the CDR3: TGCGCCAGCAGCTCCGGGACAGGGGTAAATGAGCAGTTCTTC.

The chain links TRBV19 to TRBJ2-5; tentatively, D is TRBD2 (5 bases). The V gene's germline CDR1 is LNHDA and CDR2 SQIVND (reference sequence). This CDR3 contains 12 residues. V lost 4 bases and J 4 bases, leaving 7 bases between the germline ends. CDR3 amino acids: CASSKGGETQYF. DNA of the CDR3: TGTGCCAGTAGTAAAGGAGGAGAGACCCAGTACTTC.

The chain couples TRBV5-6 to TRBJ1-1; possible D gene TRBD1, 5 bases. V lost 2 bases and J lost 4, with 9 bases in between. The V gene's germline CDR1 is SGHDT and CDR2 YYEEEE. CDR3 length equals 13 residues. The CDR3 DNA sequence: TGTGCCAGCAGCTTTGAGGGGAGCACTGAAGCTTTCTTT. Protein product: CASSFEGSTEAFF.

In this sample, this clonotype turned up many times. The CDR3 reads CASSFGNEQFF. CDR3 coding DNA: TGTGCCAGCAGCTTCGGCAATGAGCAGTTCTTC. The gene calls are TRBV12-3 or TRBV12-4 and TRBJ2-1; D not certain. CDR3 length: 11 residues. The V end was cut by 6 bases, the J end by 6 bases, with 6 bases between.

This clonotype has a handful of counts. Here the CDR3 reads CASSLYSNYGYTF. DNA of the CDR3: TGTGCCAGCAGTTTATATTCTAACTATGGCTACACCTTC. The chain joins TRBV12-3 or TRBV12-4 to TRBJ1-2; D not certain. This CDR3 region has 13 residues. Trimming took 2 bases from V and 0 from J, leaving 4 bases between them.

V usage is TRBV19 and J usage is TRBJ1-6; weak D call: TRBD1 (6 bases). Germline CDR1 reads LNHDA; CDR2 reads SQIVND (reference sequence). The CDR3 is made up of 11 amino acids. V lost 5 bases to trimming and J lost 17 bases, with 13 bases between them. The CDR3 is CASSYAGVVHF. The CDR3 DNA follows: TGTGCCAGTAGTTACGCAGGGGTCGTCCACTTT.

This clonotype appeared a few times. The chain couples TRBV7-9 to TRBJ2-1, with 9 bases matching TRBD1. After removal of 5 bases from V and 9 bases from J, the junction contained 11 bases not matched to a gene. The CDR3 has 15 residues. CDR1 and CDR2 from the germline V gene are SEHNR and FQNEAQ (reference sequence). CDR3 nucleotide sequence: TGTGCCAGCAGCCCAGGGACAGGGAGAGTAGGTGAGCAGTTCTTC. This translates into CASSPGTGRVGEQFF.

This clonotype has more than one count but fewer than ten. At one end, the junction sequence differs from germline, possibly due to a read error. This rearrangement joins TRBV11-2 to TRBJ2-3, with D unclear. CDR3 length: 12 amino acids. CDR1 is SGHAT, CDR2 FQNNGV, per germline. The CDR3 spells CACSSSTDTQYF. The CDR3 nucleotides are TGTGCCTGCAGTTCTAGCACAGATACGCAGTATTTT.